One sample yielded the 10 T cell receptor beta chains listed below, sequenced in a study of CD4+ T cells in melanoma. The repertoire was sequenced with immunoSEQ multiplex PCR; TCRdb's copy has only in-frame clones and lacks some. The table lists about 55,000 clones, roughly two thirds of them singletons. The sample taken for sequencing was tumor tissue. The origin of the receptors is a human donor with melanoma.

V usage is TRBV28 and J usage is TRBJ1-5; D is undetermined. Trimming removed 6 bases at V and 1 base at J, with 10 bases between. The CDR3 extends over 14 amino acids. Germline values: CDR1 MDHEN, CDR2 SYDVKM. CDR3 protein: CASRKPESNQPQHF. The DNA of the CDR3 is TGTGCCAGCAGAAAACCGGAGAGCAATCAGCCCCAGCATTTT.

This clone showed up just once. The chain couples TRBV4-2 to TRBJ2-2; TRBD2 matches at 8 bases. The J segment lost 6 bases and the V segment lost 0 bases, leaving 6 bases of the junction unmatched. The CDR3 contains 16 residues. Germline loops: CDR1 LGHNA, CDR2 YNFKEQ. The CDR3 DNA follows: TGTGCCAGCAGCCAAGATCTCACTAGCGGTGCCGGGGAGCTGTTTTTT. Encoded protein: CASSQDLTSGAGELFF.

The genes are TRBV30 and TRBJ1-6; TRBD1 matches at 8 bases. The CDR3 has 17 residues. Germline V gene sequence: CDR1 GTSNPN, CDR2 SVGIG (reference sequence). J gave up 0 bases and V 0 bases, and 4 bases lay outside the gene matches. CDR3 in amino acids: CAWSVQGVLSYNSPLHF. Written as DNA, the CDR3 is TGTGCCTGGAGTGTACAGGGGGTACTCTCCTATAATTCACCCCTCCACTTT.

This clone was recorded a few times. The chain employs TRBV5-1 and TRBJ2-7; TRBD1 matches 9 bases. After removal of 4 bases from V and 6 bases from J, the junction contained 5 bases not matched to a gene. The germline V gene encodes CDR1 SGHRS and CDR2 YFSETQ. The CDR3 loop spans 13 amino acids. The CDR3 region is CASSAGQGTEQYF. The DNA for the CDR3 is TGCGCCAGCAGCGCGGGACAGGGCACCGAGCAGTACTTC.

The chain employs TRBV5-4 and TRBJ2-7; 7 nucleotides align to TRBD2. CDR3 length equals 15 residues. V gave up 3 bases and J gave up 2 bases; unmatched junction bases: 8. Germline values: CDR1 SGHNT, CDR2 YYREEE (reference sequence). The CDR3 loop reads CASSSRDRGAYEQYF. As DNA, the CDR3 is TGTGCCAGCAGCTCCCGGGACCGGGGGGCCTACGAGCAGTACTTC.

This chain uses TRBV28 with TRBJ1-1, with 7 bases matching TRBD1. J gave up 8 bases and V 6 bases, and 15 bases lay outside the gene matches. This CDR3 is 15 amino acids long. The germline CDR1 and CDR2 sequences are MDHEN and SYDVKM. The CDR3 region is CASSLTPGTVVEAFF. In DNA form, the CDR3 reads TGTGCCAGCAGCCTCACGCCCGGGACAGTAGTAGAAGCTTTCTTT. Filled out from reference TRBV28 and TRBJ1-1, the complete variable domain reads DVKVTQSSRYLVKRTGEKVFLECVQDMDHENMFWYRQDPGLGLRLIYFSYDVKMKEKGDIPEGYSVSREKKERFSLILESASTNQTSMYLCASSLTPGTVVEAFFGQGTRLTVV.

The table lists this clone with a count of one. The rearrangement links TRBV5-4 to TRBJ2-1; D perhaps matches TRBD2 (7 bases). Germline V gene sequence: CDR1 SGHNT, CDR2 YYREEE (reference sequence). The ends were cut back, 0 bases at V and 5 bases at J, with 12 bases in the middle. The CDR3 totals 15 residues. CDR3 DNA sequence: TGTGCCAGCAGCTTGGTTGCGGGGGCCAACAATGAGCAGTTCTTC. It is translated as CASSLVAGANNEQFF.

The CDR3 DNA follows: TGTGCCAGCAGTTACCTCACCGGGACACCCTACAATGAGCAGTTCTTC. This sequence encodes CASSYLTGTPYNEQFF. The V gene is TRBV6-5, the J gene TRBJ2-1; maybe TRBD1 (6 bases). V was pared by 2 bases and J by 2 bases, with 13 bases between. The germline V gene encodes CDR1 MNHEY and CDR2 SVGAGI. This CDR3 has 16 residues.

The genes are TRBV14 and TRBJ2-5; 8 bases match TRBD1. Germline V CDR1 and CDR2: SGHDN, FVKESK. V was clipped by 3 bases and J by 5 bases; unmatched bases: 8. This CDR3 contains 15 residues. The CDR3, as DNA: TGTGCCAGCAGCCAGAGACAGGGGATTCGGGAGACCCAGTACTTC. Its translation: CASSQRQGIRETQYF.

The V and J genes are TRBV7-6 and TRBJ1-1, with D unclear. The CDR3 has 12 residues. The ends were cut back, 10 bases at V and 1 base at J, with 10 bases in the middle. Germline V gives CDR1 SGHVS, CDR2 FNYEAQ. CDR3 DNA: TGTGCCACCGCGGACGAGAACACTGAAGCTTTCTTT. It is translated as CATADENTEAFF. Looking up the rest from reference TRBV7-6 and TRBJ1-1 gives the full variable domain: GAGVSQSPRYKVTKRGQDVALRCDPISGHVSLYWYRQALGQGPEFLTYFNYEAQQDKSGLPNDRFSAERPEGSISTLTIQRTEQRDSAMYRCATADENTEAFFGQGTRLTVV.